This T cell receptor beta chain came from a study of blood T cell repertoires in COVID-19. Looking at the study overall: Sources were T cells, B-cell-depleted T cells, or PBMCs; the material itself was cDNA or gDNA.

Categorization into cohorts depended on clinical history that participants reported. The junction had 3 bases not matched to a gene; V was cut back by 0 bases and J by 5 bases. CDR1 is MDHEN, CDR2 SYDVKM, per germline. This CDR3 spans 16 amino acids. Per the authors' pipeline: For nucleated cells, counts were estimated from reference gene primer amplification. TCRdb's copy holds only in-frame clones and misses some; the assay was immunoSEQ multiplex PCR. V, J and clone size derive from that table, while D and trimming were established from the DNA sequence. The top ten hold approximately 6.2% of the sample, which has 220,000 or so clones, about four fifths seen once.

The chain is built from TRBV28 and TRBJ2-2; 10 bases match TRBD2. The sample taken for sequencing was PBMCs or T cells enriched from blood (not recorded which). This sequence originates from a woman aged 35 to 49 who had recovered from COVID-19. The CDR3 DNA follows: TGTGCCAGCAGTTTATGGACTAGCGGGCAGACCGGGGAGCTGTTTTTT. This encodes CASSLWTSGQTGELFF.